Sequencing of this TCR beta chain was carried out in a study of blood T cell repertoires in COVID-19. As for the study in general: Sample material is recorded as cDNA or gDNA derived from T cells, B-cell-depleted T cells, or PBMCs.

The method was immunoSEQ multiplex PCR; TCRdb's version includes in-frame clones alone and lacks a portion of them. The repertoire includes more than 200,000 clones, 84% of them detected once, and over 9.5% sits in the top ten. Germline loops: CDR1 KGHSH, CDR2 LQKENI. The trim removed 5 bases at V and 6 bases at J, leaving 14 bases unmatched. The length of the CDR3 is 16 residues. Patients in Seattle were enrolled during active infection, then followed longitudinally. This TCR came from a woman of 80 years or more with COVID-19, enrolled during active disease. The chain couples TRBV18 to TRBJ1-1; 8 bases are a match to TRBD1. Sample: peripheral blood. The CDR3 here is CASSTGPQGAVAEAFF. CDR3 DNA: TGTGCCAGCTCAACAGGGCCCCAGGGGGCAGTGGCTGAAGCTTTCTTT.